The 23 T cell receptor beta chains below all came from one sample that was sequenced in a study of cytomegalovirus exposure and HLA in healthy donors. Vbeta (60) and Jbeta (13) primers were used in the PCR. The table came from immunoSEQ multiplex PCR; TCRdb's copy has only in-frame clones and leaves some out. Of 120,000 or so clones listed, 17% are singletons. The sequencing input was PBMCs. The receptors come from a female donor in good health and CMV-seropositive.

The chain is built from TRBV5-1 and TRBJ2-7, with 10 bases fitting TRBD1. This CDR3 is built from 15 residues. J gave up 6 bases and V 5 bases, and 11 bases lay outside the gene matches. Germline V gene lookup returns CDR1 SGHRS and CDR2 YFSETQ. In nucleotides, the CDR3 is TGCGCCAGCAGTACCGGACAGGGGGATCGCCTCGAGCAGTACTTC. It codes for CASSTGQGDRLEQYF.

The J gene is TRBJ2-1, the V gene TRBV4-3, with D maybe TRBD2 (7 bases). The CDR3 consists of 14 residues. V was cut by 2 bases and J by 13 bases, with 18 bases left in between. CDR1 is LGHNA and CDR2 is YSLEER in the germline V gene. The CDR3 spells CASSQRLGGGKQFF. CDR3 bases: TGCGCCAGCAGCCAACGACTCGGCGGGGGCAAACAGTTCTTC.

V usage is TRBV19 and J usage is TRBJ1-6; the match to TRBD1 covers 8 bases. The CDR3 has 14 residues. Trimming cost V 5 bases and J 10 bases; bases outside gene matches: 7. Germline lookup yields CDR1 LNHDA and CDR2 SQIVND (reference sequence). CDR3 nucleotide sequence: TGTGCCAGTAGTGTCGGACAGGGACGGTCACCCCTCCACTTT. The encoded protein is CASSVGQGRSPLHF.

This clone has more than one count but fewer than ten. V and J are TRBV20-1 and TRBJ1-1; 7 nucleotides match TRBD1. The CDR3 extends over 11 amino acids. Trimming cost V 6 bases and J 8 bases; bases outside gene matches: 6. The V gene's germline CDR1 is DFQATT and CDR2 SNEGSKA (reference sequence). The CDR3 coding sequence is TGCAGTGCCGTTAGACAGGGCGAAGCTTTCTTT. It is translated as CSAVRQGEAFF.

This clone was counted between two and nine times. The rearrangement links TRBV9 to TRBJ1-2, with 7 bases that match TRBD1. From germline, CDR1 is SGDLS and CDR2 YYNGEE. This CDR3 contains 12 residues. The V and J ends lost 3 bases and 10 bases, in that order; junction bases with no gene match: 6. The CDR3, as DNA: TGTGCCAGCAGCGCCCAAGGGACAGTCTACACCTTC. It encodes CASSAQGTVYTF.

This chain uses TRBV19 with TRBJ2-5; tentative D call: TRBD2 (6 bases). Trimming left V 1 base short and J 4 bases short, with 16 bases between. The CDR3 spans 16 residues. The germline V gene encodes CDR1 LNHDA and CDR2 SQIVND (reference sequence). Written as DNA, the CDR3 is TGTGCCAGTAGTATAGCGAGGGGAGGTAAACGAGAGACCCAGTACTTC. It yields the protein CASSIARGGKRETQYF.

The chain carries TRBV28 and TRBJ1-2; possibly TRBD1 for D (6 bases). Trimming stripped 2 bases from V and 7 bases from J, with 14 bases between. The CDR3 loop spans 14 amino acids. In germline, CDR1 is MDHEN, CDR2 SYDVKM. CDR3 amino acids: CASSLGGAGGGYTF. The CDR3 coding sequence is TGTGCCAGCAGTTTAGGGGGGGCGGGCGGTGGCTACACCTTC.

This clone was seen more than once but under ten times. The chain uses TRBV4-2 and TRBJ2-7, with D uncertain. Germline values: CDR1 LGHNA, CDR2 YNFKEQ. V was clipped by 2 bases and J by 3 bases, with 8 bases between them. The CDR3 extends over 13 amino acids. CDR3 sequence (DNA): TGTGCCAGCAGCCAAACTCCCGGCTACGAGCAGTACTTC. This sequence encodes CASSQTPGYEQYF.

This clone was picked up a small number of times. The rearrangement joins TRBV18 to TRBJ1-2; TRBD1 matches 9 bases. CDR1 is KGHSH, CDR2 LQKENI, per germline. This CDR3 region has 14 residues. V was pared by 3 bases and J by 5 bases, with 4 bases of the junction left unmatched. The DNA of the CDR3 is TGTGCCAGCTCACCGCAGACAGGGGGGTATGGCTACACCTTC. Protein sequence: CASSPQTGGYGYTF.

This clone was seen many times. The chain has TRBV7-9 and TRBJ2-1, with 11 bases identical to TRBD2. J was trimmed by 3 bases and V by 4 bases; bases with no gene match: 2. The CDR3 sequence is 15 residues long. Germline V CDR1 and CDR2: SEHNR, FQNEAQ (reference sequence). CDR3 in amino acids: CASSSGLAVYNEQFF. CDR3 nucleotides: TGTGCCAGCAGCTCGGGACTAGCGGTCTACAATGAGCAGTTCTTC.

CDR3 sequence (DNA): TGCGCCAGCCTAAACGAAGGGCGGGGTGGCACAGATACGCAGTATTTT. Translated: CASLNEGRGGTDTQYF. V and J are TRBV10-2 and TRBJ2-3; D may be TRBD2 (6 bases). Germline V gives CDR1 WSHSY, CDR2 SAAADI. V was cut by 8 bases and J by 1 base, with 19 bases left in between. The CDR3 runs to 16 residues.

This chain uses TRBV18 with TRBJ2-5; D call uncertain. This CDR3 spans 13 amino acids. The V end was cut by 2 bases, the J end by 4 bases, with 8 bases between. Germline CDR1 KGHSH, CDR2 LQKENI. Here the CDR3 reads CASSPASGETQYF. DNA for the CDR3: TGTGCCAGCTCACCAGCATCGGGAGAGACCCAGTACTTC. Full variable domain (missing parts from reference TRBV18 and TRBJ2-5): NAGVMQNPRHLVRRRGQEARLRCSPMKGHSHVYWYRQLPEEGLKFMVYLQKENIIDESGMPKERFSAEFPKEGPSILRIQQVVRGDSAAYFCASSPASGETQYFGPGTRLLVL.

The rearrangement links TRBV5-6 to TRBJ1-2, with no clear D. This CDR3 is 13 amino acids long. Trimming took 5 bases from V and 10 from J, leaving 18 bases between them. Germline V CDR1 and CDR2: SGHDT, YYEEEE. CDR3 nucleotide sequence: TGTGCCAGCAGACAAACTGCAGGCGACAACTACACCTTC. Its protein is CASRQTAGDNYTF.

V usage is TRBV28 and J usage is TRBJ1-2; 9 nucleotides agree with TRBD1. V lost 7 bases to trimming and J lost 4 bases; unmatched junction nucleotides: 10. This CDR3 comprises 15 residues. Germline CDR1 reads MDHEN; CDR2 reads SYDVKM. DNA for the CDR3: TGTGCCAGCAAAATACAGGGGGCGCGTGGCTATGGCTACACCTTC. This translates into CASKIQGARGYGYTF.

This clone was counted only a few times. Other DNA sequences in this specimen translate into the identical CDR3. The chain has TRBV18 and TRBJ2-2; a possible D gene is TRBD1 (6 bases). Between the trimmed V and J ends, which lost 2 bases and 0 bases, there was a span of 13 bases. Germline-derived CDR1 and CDR2 are KGHSH and LQKENI. The length of the CDR3 is 17 residues. The CDR3 sequence: CASSPISRTANTGELFF. CDR3 in DNA: TGTGCCAGCTCACCAATCTCAAGGACAGCGAACACCGGGGAGCTGTTTTTT.

The DNA for the CDR3 is TGTGCCAGCAGCCCCCAGGAAATATCCTACGAGCAGTACTTC. It codes for CASSPQEISYEQYF. V is TRBV7-9 and J is TRBJ2-7; D is unclear. The CDR3 runs 14 residues. Trimming took 5 bases from V and 1 from J, leaving 12 bases between them. CDR1 and CDR2 (germline): SEHNR, FQNEAQ (reference sequence).

This clone has more than one count but fewer than ten. The rearrangement links TRBV29-1 to TRBJ2-7; 13 bases line up with TRBD2. The trim removed 7 bases at V and 1 base at J, leaving 4 bases unmatched. Per germline, CDR1 SQVTM and CDR2 ANQGSEA. The CDR3 has 14 amino acids. The CDR3 DNA is TGCAGCGCCACGGGACTAGCGGGATCCTACGAGCAGTACTTC. Translating gives CSATGLAGSYEQYF.

The CDR3 is CAISGGQGAYNEQFF. CDR3 in DNA: TGTGCCATCAGTGGGGGACAGGGGGCCTACAATGAGCAGTTCTTC. The chain is built from TRBV10-3 and TRBJ2-1; 11 nucleotides line up with TRBD1. Germline-derived CDR1 and CDR2 are ENHRY and SYGVKD. Trimming cost V 4 bases and J 2 bases; bases outside gene matches: 1. The CDR3 length is 15 residues.

The sample holds a few counts of this clone. CDR3 protein: CASSPDRAGNTIYF. For the CDR3, the DNA is TGTGCCAGCTCACCGGACAGGGCAGGAAACACCATATATTTT. J is TRBJ1-3 and V is TRBV18; 8 nucleotides agree with TRBD1. Per the germline V gene, CDR1 is KGHSH and CDR2 is LQKENI. J lost 4 bases, V lost 3 bases, and 2 bases had no gene match. This CDR3 contains 14 residues.

This clone was counted a few times. The chain employs TRBV6-6 and TRBJ1-3; D is ambiguous. The CDR3 totals 13 residues. CDR1 and CDR2 from the germline V gene are MNHNY and SVGAGI (reference sequence). V lost 5 bases and J lost 4, with 9 bases in between. CDR3 protein: CASSLDGGNTIYF. The CDR3 nucleotides read TGTGCCAGCAGTCTTGACGGGGGAAACACCATATATTTT.

This clone was counted between two and nine times. The chain has TRBV5-4 and TRBJ1-6; TRBD1 agrees at 10 bases. The CDR3 length is 17 residues. CDR1 is SGHNT and CDR2 is YYREEE in the germline V gene (reference sequence). J gave up 5 bases and V 4 bases, and 9 bases lay outside the gene matches. The CDR3 sequence is CASSGDGTGANNSPLHF. The CDR3, as DNA: TGTGCCAGCAGCGGAGACGGGACAGGGGCCAATAATTCACCCCTCCACTTT.

This rearrangement joins TRBV19 to TRBJ1-1; D perhaps matches TRBD1 (6 bases). Deletions cut 5 bases from V and 0 bases from J, with 13 bases between. CDR1 is LNHDA, CDR2 SQIVND, per germline (reference sequence). The CDR3 has 15 amino acids. Here the CDR3 DNA reads TGTGCCAGTAGTGACAGGCTGAAAATGAACACTGAAGCTTTCTTT. Protein: CASSDRLKMNTEAFF.

The sample holds a few counts of this clone. The chain joins TRBV30 to TRBJ2-5, with a weak D call TRBD1 (5 bases). This CDR3 has 15 residues. Germline values: CDR1 GTSNPN, CDR2 SVGIG (reference sequence). V lost 3 bases to trimming and J lost 2 bases, with 16 bases between them. The CDR3 loop is CAWRKGVGTQETQYF. The CDR3 DNA is TGTGCCTGGAGAAAAGGGGTCGGAACTCAAGAGACCCAGTACTTC.